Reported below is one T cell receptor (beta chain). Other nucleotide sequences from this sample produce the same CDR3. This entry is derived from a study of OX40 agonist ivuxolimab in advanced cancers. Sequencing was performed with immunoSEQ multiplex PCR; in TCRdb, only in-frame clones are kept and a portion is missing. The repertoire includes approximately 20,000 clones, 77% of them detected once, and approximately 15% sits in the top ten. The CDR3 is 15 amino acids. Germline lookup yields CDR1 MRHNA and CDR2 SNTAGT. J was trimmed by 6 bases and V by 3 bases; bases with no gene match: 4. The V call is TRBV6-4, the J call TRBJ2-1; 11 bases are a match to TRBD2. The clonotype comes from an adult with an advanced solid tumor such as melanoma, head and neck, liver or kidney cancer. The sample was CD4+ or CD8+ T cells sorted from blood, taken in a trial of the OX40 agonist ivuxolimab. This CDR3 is CASSDGTSGLNEQFF. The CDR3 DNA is TGTGCCAGCAGTGATGGGACTAGCGGTCTCAATGAGCAGTTCTTC.